Listed here are 26 T cell receptor beta chains from one sample, sequenced in a study of blood T cell repertoires in COVID-19. The repertoire was sequenced with immunoSEQ multiplex PCR; TCRdb's copy has only in-frame clones and lacks some. Here the sample spans roughly 69,000 clones, roughly 88% being singletons. Input material: peripheral blood. Receptor source: a human donor in a cohort sampled during active COVID-19.

This sequence joins TRBV3-1 (or the pseudogene TRBV3-2) and TRBJ2-1; TRBD2 aligns across 10 bases. CDR1 LGHDT and CDR2 YNNKEL come from the germline V gene (reference sequence). The length of the CDR3 is 17 residues. Trimming removed 2 bases from V and 9 bases from J; junction bases left unmatched: 13. The CDR3 DNA reads as TGTGCCAGCAGCCAATCTCTCCAAAGCGGGGGGGCGGGTGAGCAGTTCTTC. Amino acids: CASSQSLQSGGAGEQFF.

The J gene is TRBJ1-5, the V gene TRBV5-1, with D possibly being TRBD1 (5 bases). V was trimmed by 1 base and J by 10 bases, leaving 15 bases between them. The CDR3 has 14 amino acids. Germline V lookup: CDR1 SGHRS, CDR2 YFSETQ. The CDR3 here is CASSLRSGTGPQHF. The CDR3 region has the DNA TGCGCCAGCAGCTTGAGGTCAGGCACAGGCCCCCAGCATTTT.

The V call is TRBV19, the J call TRBJ2-3; D ambiguous. Germline V CDR1 and CDR2: LNHDA, SQIVND (reference sequence). The CDR3 has 13 residues. Trimming took off 4 bases at V and 8 bases at J, with 13 bases between the two ends. The CDR3 DNA is TGTGCCAGTAGTACGCGGCCTGAAGGTACGCAGTATTTT. This translates into CASSTRPEGTQYF.

CDR3 in amino acids: CASSFTGGESEQFF. Written as DNA, the CDR3 is TGTGCCAGCAGCTTCACAGGGGGCGAATCTGAGCAGTTCTTC. This chain joins TRBV7-9 and TRBJ2-1, with 9 nucleotides matching TRBD1. The CDR3 totals 14 residues. Germline V gene lookup returns CDR1 SEHNR and CDR2 FQNEAQ (reference sequence). The trim removed 3 bases at V and 9 bases at J, leaving 6 bases unmatched.

The chain couples TRBV7-8 to TRBJ2-1, with D perhaps TRBD2 (6 bases). Trimming left V 4 bases short and J 6 bases short, with 13 bases between. The CDR3 extends over 14 amino acids. CDR1 is SGHVS, CDR2 FQNEAQ, per germline. In DNA form, the CDR3 reads TGTGCCAGCAGCTCCCGGGACTCGGCCAATGAGCAGTTCTTC. Translating gives CASSSRDSANEQFF.

The chain uses TRBV19 and TRBJ1-2; D might be TRBD1 (5 bases). This CDR3 spans 12 amino acids. Per the germline V gene, CDR1 is LNHDA and CDR2 is SQIVND (reference sequence). V was trimmed by 5 bases and J by 8 bases, leaving 12 bases between them. In DNA, the CDR3 is TGTGCCAGTAGTTCGGCAGGGAACGGCTACACCTTC. It translates to CASSSAGNGYTF. Looking up the rest from reference TRBV19 and TRBJ1-2 gives the full variable domain: DGGITQSPKYLFRKEGQNVTLSCEQNLNHDAMYWYRQDPGQGLRLIYYSQIVNDFQKGDIAEGYSVSREKKESFPLTVTSAQKNPTAFYLCASSSAGNGYTFGSGTRLTVV.

The V call is TRBV2, the J call TRBJ1-2, with TRBD1 matching 9 bases. CDR1 and CDR2 from the germline V gene are SNHLY and FYNNEI. With V trimmed by 4 bases and J by 7 bases, 7 bases remained unmatched. The CDR3 length is 14 residues. The CDR3: CASSADRGRAGYTF. The CDR3 DNA sequence: TGTGCCAGCAGTGCGGACAGGGGACGAGCTGGCTACACCTTC.

The chain recombines TRBV6-2 or TRBV6-3 with TRBJ1-1, with 7 bases matching TRBD1. The CDR3 is 14 amino acids. CDR1 MNHEY and CDR2 SVGEGT come from the germline V gene. J lost 4 bases, V lost 3 bases, and 5 bases had no gene match. The CDR3 spells CASSYSGGVTEAFF. Here the CDR3 DNA reads TGTGCCAGCAGTTATTCAGGGGGAGTCACTGAAGCTTTCTTT.

The chain has TRBV6-2 or TRBV6-3 and TRBJ2-5; 11 bases align to TRBD2. V lost 2 bases, J lost 4 bases, and 9 bases stayed unmatched. The germline gives CDR1 MNHEY, CDR2 SVGEGT. CDR3 length: 17 amino acids. The CDR3 loop reads CASSYGLAGGPGETQYF. The CDR3 region has the DNA TGTGCCAGCAGTTACGGCCTAGCGGGGGGCCCGGGAGAGACCCAGTACTTC.

This clone was counted a few times. The CDR3: CASSVDRERPLHF. For the CDR3, the DNA is TGCGCCAGCAGCGTGGACAGGGAACGGCCCCTCCACTTT. The rearrangement uses TRBV5-1 and TRBJ1-6; TRBD1 matches 8 bases. Unmatched junction bases numbered 7, after V lost 4 bases and J lost 13 bases. Germline V gene data show CDR1 as SGHRS and CDR2 as YFSETQ. The CDR3 has 13 residues. Drawing the rest from reference TRBV5-1 and TRBJ1-6, the complete variable domain is KAGVTQTPRYLIKTRGQQVTLSCSPISGHRSVSWYQQTPGQGLQFLFEYFSETQRNKGNFPGRFSGRQFSNSRSEMNVSTLELGDSALYLCASSVDRERPLHFGNGTRLTVT.

The sample holds a few counts of this clone. This sequence joins TRBV6-5 and TRBJ1-5, with no clear D. Germline V gene sequence: CDR1 MNHEY, CDR2 SVGAGI. The CDR3 is made up of 15 amino acids. V was shortened by 3 bases and J by 2 bases, with 11 bases between the two germline ends. CDR3 nucleotides: TGTGCCAGCAGTTATGGGCCGTCTGGCAATCAGCCCCAGCATTTT. Translated: CASSYGPSGNQPQHF.

The CDR3 loop is CASSTGLAGGTEQFF. The CDR3 coding sequence is TGTGCCAGCAGCACGGGACTAGCGGGGGGTACTGAGCAGTTCTTC. The V gene is TRBV11-2, the J gene TRBJ2-1; 15 positions agree with TRBD2. Germline values: CDR1 SGHAT, CDR2 FQNNGV. This CDR3 region has 15 residues. The trim removed 5 bases at V and 9 bases at J, leaving 5 bases unmatched. Full variable domain (remainder filled in from reference TRBV11-2 and TRBJ2-1): EAGVAQSPRYKIIEKRQSVAFWCNPISGHATLYWYQQILGQGPKLLIQFQNNGVVDDSQLPKDRFSAERLKGVDSTLKIQPAKLEDSAVYLCASSTGLAGGTEQFFGPGTRLTVL.

The CDR3: CASSLGRDEQYF. The DNA for the CDR3 is TGTGCCAGCAGCTTAGGGCGGGACGAGCAGTACTTC. This chain uses TRBV11-2 with TRBJ2-7; a possible D gene is TRBD2 (5 bases). Trimming removed 1 base from V and 5 bases from J, with 6 bases in between. CDR3 length equals 12 residues. Germline V gene data show CDR1 as SGHAT and CDR2 as FQNNGV.

This sequence joins TRBV11-3 and TRBJ2-1, with 8 bases identical to TRBD2. Germline V gene sequence: CDR1 SGHNT, CDR2 YENEEA. CDR3 size: 14 residues. V lost 7 bases to trimming and J lost 7 bases; unmatched junction nucleotides: 9. The CDR3 nucleotides read TGTGCCAGCAAGGAATCGGGAGGGAGAAATGAGCAGTTCTTC. Translating it yields CASKESGGRNEQFF.

The rearrangement joins TRBV7-2 to TRBJ2-3; D unclear. Per the germline V gene, CDR1 is SGHTA and CDR2 is FQGNSA. Trimming left V 2 bases short and J 1 base short, with 10 bases between. This CDR3 comprises 15 residues. The CDR3 region is CASSLNRACTDTQYF. For the CDR3, the DNA is TGTGCCAGCAGCTTAAACAGAGCTTGCACAGATACGCAGTATTTT.

The rearrangement uses TRBV7-6 and TRBJ1-6, with unresolved D. V was shortened by 5 bases and J by 4 bases, with 15 bases between the two germline ends. This CDR3 contains 16 residues. The germline V gene encodes CDR1 SGHVS and CDR2 FNYEAQ. Here the CDR3 reads CASSPATMGYNSPLHF. DNA of the CDR3: TGTGCCAGCAGCCCGGCGACTATGGGGTATAATTCACCCCTCCACTTT.

The V call is TRBV18, the J call TRBJ2-7; 8 bases align to TRBD2. Germline lookup yields CDR1 KGHSH and CDR2 LQKENI. This CDR3 spans 15 amino acids. V was clipped by 5 bases and J by 5 bases; unmatched bases: 11. The CDR3 nucleotides read TGTGCCAGCTCAACCACCGGGACTAGGGGAGACGAGCAGTACTTC. This gives the protein CASSTTGTRGDEQYF.

The genes are TRBV7-9 and TRBJ2-4; the match to TRBD1 covers 9 bases. The CDR3 runs to 16 residues. CDR1 and CDR2 (germline): SEHNR, FQNEAQ (reference sequence). V was pared by 3 bases and J by 3 bases, with 6 bases of the junction left unmatched. CDR3 DNA: TGTGCCAGCAGCTTTACAGGGGGCGCGGGCAAAAACATTCAGTACTTC. Protein sequence: CASSFTGGAGKNIQYF.

The rearrangement joins TRBV5-6 to TRBJ2-7; no clear D. Trimming pared 1 base from V and 6 bases from J, leaving 5 bases between. Per germline, CDR1 SGHDT and CDR2 YYEEEE. The CDR3 is 11 residues long. The CDR3 DNA reads TGTGCCAGCAGCTTGAATCGCGAGCAGTACTTC. The encoded protein is CASSLNREQYF. Full variable domain (remainder filled in from reference TRBV5-6 and TRBJ2-7): DAGVTQSPTHLIKTRGQQVTLRCSPKSGHDTVSWYQQALGQGPQFIFQYYEEEERQRGNFPDRFSGHQFPNYSSELNVNALLLGDSALYLCASSLNREQYFGPGTRLTVT.

Comments on this clone: The sample contains more than one DNA sequence encoding this CDR3. CDR3 bases: TGTGCCAGCAGCTTAGGGGGCTCGGGTGAGACCCAGTACTTC. Its protein product is CASSLGGSGETQYF. The rearrangement joins TRBV7-2 to TRBJ2-5; tentative D call: TRBD1 (5 bases). The CDR3 extends over 14 amino acids. Trimming stripped 1 base from V and 5 bases from J, with 11 bases between. The germline V gene has CDR1 SGHTA and CDR2 FQGNSA. The variable domain in full, with the rest retrieved from reference TRBV7-2 and TRBJ2-5, is GAGVSQSPSNKVTEKGKDVELRCDPISGHTALYWYRQSLGQGLEFLIYFQGNSAPDKSGLPSDRFSAERTGGSVSTLTIQRTQQEDSAVYLCASSLGGSGETQYFGPGTRLLVL.

The chain links TRBV9 to TRBJ1-6; weak D call: TRBD1 (6 bases). Trimming removed 3 bases at V and 4 bases at J, with 11 bases between. CDR3 length: 15 residues. Germline V gives CDR1 SGDLS, CDR2 YYNGEE. CDR3: CASSAPGHYNSPLHF. In DNA form, the CDR3 reads TGTGCCAGCAGCGCGCCGGGACATTATAATTCACCCCTCCACTTT.

The table lists this clone with a count of one. The rearrangement joins TRBV2 to TRBJ2-3; D is uncertain. The CDR3 covers 14 residues. Germline CDR1 and CDR2: SNHLY and FYNNEI. V lost 1 base and J 3 bases, leaving 8 bases between the germline ends. The CDR3 is CASSEGAGTDTQYF. CDR3 in DNA: TGTGCCAGCAGTGAAGGAGCCGGGACAGATACGCAGTATTTT. Filled out from reference TRBV2 and TRBJ2-3, the complete variable domain reads EPEVTQTPSHQVTQMGQEVILRCVPISNHLYFYWYRQILGQKVEFLVSFYNNEISEKSEIFDDQFSVERPDGSNFTLKIRSTKLEDSAMYFCASSEGAGTDTQYFGPGTRLTVL.

This rearrangement joins TRBV15 to TRBJ2-1; possible D gene TRBD1, 6 bases. V was clipped by 0 bases and J by 0 bases, with 12 bases between them. This CDR3 has 17 amino acids. Per the germline V gene, CDR1 is LNHNV and CDR2 is YYDKDF (reference sequence). CDR3 in amino acids: CATSRDVRGSSYNEQFF. The CDR3 nucleotides are TGTGCCACCAGCAGAGATGTGAGGGGGAGCTCCTACAATGAGCAGTTCTTC.

The chain combines TRBV6-5 with TRBJ1-2; D ambiguous. V was pared by 4 bases and J by 4 bases, with 16 bases between. Germline-derived CDR1 and CDR2 are MNHEY and SVGAGI. The CDR3 totals 15 residues. CDR3 DNA: TGTGCCAGCAGTTCGATTTACAGCGCGGGCTATGGCTACACCTTC. Amino acids: CASSSIYSAGYGYTF.

The chain joins TRBV4-1 to TRBJ2-3; D may be TRBD2 (5 bases). Germline V gives CDR1 MGHRA, CDR2 YSYEKL. CDR3 length: 12 amino acids. Trimming took 3 bases from V and 4 from J, leaving 5 bases between them. CDR3 bases: TGCGCCAGCAGCCAGAGGGCAGATACGCAGTATTTT. It yields the protein CASSQRADTQYF.

This chain joins TRBV18 and TRBJ2-2; D is unresolved. Trimming took 0 bases from V and 4 from J, leaving 6 bases between them. CDR3 size: 14 residues. CDR1 is KGHSH and CDR2 is LQKENI in the germline V gene. CDR3 DNA: TGTGCCAGCTCACCACCGACTCCCACCGGGGAGCTGTTTTTT. It translates to CASSPPTPTGELFF.